Listed below are T cell receptor beta chains from one sample, sequenced in a study of blood T cell repertoires in COVID-19. The data were produced by immunoSEQ multiplex PCR, yet TCRdb's version contains in-frame clones alone and is incomplete. The table includes over 25,000 clones, roughly 88% detected once. What was sequenced was peripheral blood. All receptors derive from a woman between 50 and 59 years old with active COVID-19. CDR3s include the opening cysteine and the closing phenylalanine or tryptophan. A D gene is named only where the DNA matches it firmly. The size of a clone is reported for some rows only, either as once, few or many, or as a class for expanded clones.

clone_size j_call d_call v_call cdr3_aa cdr3_nt
. TRBJ2-3 TRBD2 TRBV5-1 CASSLSGTSGTSGDTQYF TGCGCCAGCAGCTTGTCCGGGACTAGCGGGACCAGTGGAGATACGCAGTATTTT
. TRBJ1-1 TRBD1 TRBV5-1 CASSLGQGSEAFF TGCGCCAGCAGCTTGGGACAGGGGTCCGAAGCTTTCTTT
once TRBJ2-3 TRBD2 TRBV5-1 CASSLGLAGRTDTQYF TGCGCCAGCAGCTTGGGCCTAGCGGGGCGCACAGATACGCAGTATTTT
. TRBJ2-3 TRBD2 TRBV5-4 CASSLEGSGSGTDTQYF TGTGCCAGCAGCTTGGAGGGTAGCGGGAGTGGGACAGATACGCAGTATTTT
. TRBJ1-2 . TRBV20-1 CSADRNYGYTF TGCAGTGCTGACAGAAACTATGGCTACACCTTC
. TRBJ2-1 TRBD1 TRBV28 CASSWSPGQIYNEQFF TGTGCCAGCAGTTGGAGTCCGGGACAGATCTACAATGAGCAGTTCTTC
. TRBJ2-5 . TRBV19 CASSNLRETQYF TGTGCCAGTAGTAACCTTAGAGAGACCCAGTACTTC
large TRBJ2-7 . TRBV19 CASSIGGSAQGLSYEQYF TGTGCCAGTAGTATAGGAGGCTCTGCGCAGGGGCTATCCTACGAGCAGTACTTC
. TRBJ2-3 . TRBV9 CASSLRGSPTDTQYF TGTGCCAGCAGCTTAAGAGGGTCCCCCACAGATACGCAGTATTTT
. TRBJ2-3 TRBD1 TRBV6-5 CAVSPGQVTDTQYF TGTGCCGTTTCACCGGGACAGGTCACAGATACGCAGTATTTT
. TRBJ2-2 TRBD1 TRBV7-9 CASSPQGVVVTGELFF TGTGCCAGCAGCCCACAGGGGGTTGTAGTCACCGGGGAGCTGTTTTTT
. TRBJ1-1 TRBD1 TRBV18 CASSPQTTGFGEAFF TGTGCCAGCTCACCACAGACGACAGGGTTCGGTGAAGCTTTCTTT
. TRBJ1-4 TRBD1 TRBV27 CASSRGGQGAGNEKLFF TGTGCCAGCAGTCGTGGGGGACAGGGGGCCGGTAATGAAAAACTGTTTTTT
. TRBJ1-5 TRBD1 TRBV6-2/TRBV6-3 CASSSPGQGAPYEDQPQHF TGTGCCAGCAGTTCCCCAGGACAGGGGGCGCCATATGAAGATCAGCCCCAGCATTTT
. TRBJ2-2 TRBD2 TRBV27 CASSLAGVNTGELFF TGTGCCAGCAGTTTAGCGGGAGTTAACACCGGGGAGCTGTTTTTT
. TRBJ1-5 TRBD1 TRBV14 CASSQDRTGASNQPQHF TGTGCCAGCAGCCAAGATAGGACAGGGGCGAGCAATCAGCCCCAGCATTTT
once TRBJ2-7 . TRBV5-1 CASSLQGSYEQYF TGCGCCAGCAGCTTGCAGGGATCCTACGAGCAGTACTTC
. TRBJ2-2 . TRBV3-1/TRBV3-2 CASSQDMTGAGELFF TGTGCCAGCAGCCAAGATATGACAGGAGCCGGGGAGCTGTTTTTT
. TRBJ2-2 . TRBV29-1 CAILRDSGTGELFF TGCGCGATACTGCGGGACTCGGGCACCGGGGAGCTGTTTTTT
. TRBJ2-3 . TRBV4-1 CASSQGATDADTQYF TGCGCCAGCAGCCAAGGGGCAACCGACGCAGATACGCAGTATTTT
. TRBJ2-7 . TRBV5-1 CASSLAAGSYYEQYF TGCGCCAGCAGCTTGGCCGCGGGCTCCTACTACGAGCAGTACTTC
medium-sized TRBJ1-1 . TRBV5-4 CASSPEHTEAFF TGTGCCAGCAGCCCCGAGCACACTGAAGCTTTCTTT
. TRBJ2-2 TRBD2 TRBV13 CASSPTRTSGSEGSGELFF TGTGCCAGCAGCCCAACACGGACTAGCGGATCCGAAGGGAGCGGGGAGCTGTTTTTT
. TRBJ2-2 . TRBV27 CASSLRPGSMNTGELFF TGTGCCAGCAGTTTACGACCGGGGTCAATGAACACCGGGGAGCTGTTTTTT
. TRBJ2-2 TRBD1 TRBV5-4 CASSGMDRLKNTGELFF TGTGCCAGCAGCGGGATGGACAGGTTAAAGAACACCGGGGAGCTGTTTTTT
. TRBJ2-2 . TRBV19 CASSRQVPGELFF TGTGCCAGTTCCCGTCAGGTCCCCGGGGAGCTGTTTTTT
. TRBJ2-1 . TRBV7-9 CASSPSGGYDYNEQFF TGTGCCAGCAGCCCTTCTGGGGGCTATGACTACAATGAGCAGTTCTTC
. TRBJ2-2 TRBD1 TRBV6-6 CASSRGTGTANTGELFF TGTGCCAGCAGTCGGGGGACAGGGACCGCGAACACCGGGGAGCTGTTTTTT
. TRBJ2-7 . TRBV29-1 CSVDGGSGYEQYF TGCAGCGTTGATGGGGGGAGCGGATACGAGCAGTACTTC
. TRBJ2-5 . TRBV5-1 CASSLSTQPGETQYF TGCGCCAGCAGCTTATCCACCCAGCCGGGGGAGACCCAGTACTTC
. TRBJ1-2 . TRBV2 CASRANQGGGYTF TGTGCCAGCAGGGCTAACCAAGGGGGTGGCTACACCTTC
. TRBJ2-2 TRBD2 TRBV11-2 CASTLHVAGATGELFF TGTGCCAGCACCCTCCACGTGGCGGGAGCGACCGGGGAGCTGTTTTTT
few TRBJ2-7 . TRBV18 CASSPREKRVNEQYF TGTGCCAGCTCACCCCGGGAGAAAAGGGTAAACGAGCAGTACTTC
. TRBJ2-3 . TRBV21-1 CASSENTSGTVGTDTQYF TGTGCCAGCAGCGAAAATACTAGCGGGACCGTCGGCACAGATACGCAGTATTTT
. TRBJ1-1 . TRBV7-9 CASSLDMNTEAFF TGTGCCAGCAGCTTAGATATGAACACTGAAGCTTTCTTT
few TRBJ1-2 . TRBV11-2 CASSLEGATGYGYTF TGTGCCAGCAGCTTAGAAGGGGCAACGGGCTATGGCTACACCTTC
. TRBJ1-1 TRBD1 TRBV5-1 CASSSLGQGNTEAFF TGCGCCAGCAGCTCTCTGGGACAGGGGAACACTGAAGCTTTCTTT
. TRBJ1-1 . TRBV18 CASSPPSGNTEAFF TGTGCCAGCTCACCACCGTCAGGGAACACTGAAGCTTTCTTT
. TRBJ1-3 TRBD1 TRBV6-5 CASIRLGQGRNTIYF TGTGCCAGCATTCGACTGGGACAGGGAAGAAACACCATATATTTT
. TRBJ1-1 . TRBV6-5 CASSRVVNTEAFF TGTGCCAGTTCCCGAGTTGTTAACACTGAAGCTTTCTTT
. TRBJ2-7 TRBD1 TRBV5-1 CASSSQGPGYEQYF TGCGCCAGCAGCTCACAGGGGCCGGGCTACGAGCAGTACTTC
. TRBJ2-1 . TRBV5-1 CASSFQAPDSYNEQFF TGCGCCAGCAGCTTTCAGGCGCCCGACTCCTACAATGAGCAGTTCTTC
. TRBJ2-1 . TRBV5-1 CASSFLPSYNEQFF TGCGCCAGCAGCTTTCTACCCTCCTACAATGAGCAGTTCTTC
. TRBJ2-1 . TRBV9 CASNLQGSYNEQFF TGTGCCAGCAACCTCCAGGGGTCCTACAATGAGCAGTTCTTC
. TRBJ2-3 TRBD2 TRBV29-1 CSVGTSGSGGDTQYF TGCAGCGTTGGGACTAGCGGGAGTGGTGGAGATACGCAGTATTTT
. TRBJ2-7 . TRBV14 CASSPFEGYEQYF TGTGCCAGCAGCCCTTTCGAGGGCTACGAGCAGTACTTC
. TRBJ2-2 TRBD1 TRBV6-5 CASSWTGYTGELFF TGTGCCAGCAGTTGGACAGGGTACACCGGGGAGCTGTTTTTT
. TRBJ1-4 . TRBV10-2 CASGTSGDEKLFF TGCGCCAGCGGTACCAGTGGTGATGAAAAACTGTTTTTT
. TRBJ2-7 TRBD2 TRBV7-9 CASGEGNEQYF TGTGCCAGCGGGGAGGGGAACGAGCAGTACTTC
. TRBJ1-1 . TRBV25-1 CASSESPGGVTEAFF TGTGCCAGCAGTGAATCCCCGGGGGGGGTGACTGAAGCTTTCTTT
. TRBJ2-3 . TRBV3-1/TRBV3-2 CASMGRDTQYF TGTGCCAGCATGGGGAGGGATACGCAGTATTTT
. TRBJ2-1 TRBD1 TRBV2 CASSGDREGALNEQFF TGTGCCAGCAGTGGGGACAGGGAAGGTGCGTTGAATGAGCAGTTCTTC